The rows below give T cell receptor beta chains drawn from one sample of a study of blood T cell repertoires in COVID-19. The table came from immunoSEQ multiplex PCR; TCRdb's copy has only in-frame clones and leaves some out. The table has under 200,000 clones, approximately 91% seen once. The sequencing sample was made of peripheral blood. The receptors shown here come from a young man with acute or convalescent COVID-19. CDR3s include the opening cysteine and the closing phenylalanine or tryptophan. The D gene is left open where the match is weak. Not all rows give a size; the values are once, few, many and, for expanded clones, a class.

>TRBJ1-2|14|TRBD1|TRBV19|.
CASSVTGAPYGYTF
TGTGCCAGTAGTGTGACAGGGGCTCCCTATGGCTACACCTTC
>TRBJ2-7|14|TRBD1|TRBV3-1/TRBV3-2|.
CASSQGTGGYEQYF
TGTGCCAGCAGCCAGGGGACAGGGGGCTACGAGCAGTACTTC
>TRBJ1-3|14|.|TRBV14|.
CASSQINSGNTIYF
TGTGCCAGCAGCCAAATAAACAGCGGAAACACCATATATTTT
>TRBJ2-5|14|TRBD1|TRBV5-1|.
CASSRDRGTETQYF
TGCGCCAGCAGTAGGGACAGGGGAACGGAGACCCAGTACTTC
>TRBJ1-1|13|.|TRBV30|.
CAWSGYTGTTAFF
TGTGCCTGGAGTGGTTACACCGGGACAACGGCTTTCTTT
>TRBJ1-1|14|TRBD1|TRBV5-5|.
CASRSGTVNTEAFF
TGTGCCAGCAGGTCCGGGACAGTGAACACTGAAGCTTTCTTT
>TRBJ1-1|16|TRBD1|TRBV6-1|.
CASSVRQGWGNTEAFF
TGTGCCAGCAGTGTCCGACAGGGATGGGGGAACACTGAAGCTTTCTTT
>TRBJ2-6|16|.|TRBV11-2|.
CASISWGVSGANVLTF
TGTGCCAGCATCTCCTGGGGGGTCTCTGGGGCCAACGTCCTGACTTTC
>TRBJ2-5|13|.|TRBV9|.
CASSFSPAKTQYF
TGTGCCAGCAGCTTCTCCCCTGCGAAGACCCAGTACTTC
>TRBJ2-1|14|TRBD1|TRBV9|.
CASSPSTGVYEQFF
TGTGCCAGCAGCCCTTCGACAGGGGTCTATGAGCAGTTCTTC
>TRBJ2-1|15|.|TRBV9|.
CASSPPGNSYNEQFF
TGTGCCAGCAGCCCCCCCGGGAACTCCTACAATGAGCAGTTCTTC
>TRBJ1-2|15|.|TRBV4-2|.
CASSQDPTEIYGYTF
TGTGCCAGCAGCCAAGATCCTACAGAGATCTATGGCTACACCTTC
>TRBJ2-7|13|.|TRBV11-2|.
CASSTVAAGEQYF
TGTGCCAGCAGCACCGTGGCGGCGGGCGAGCAGTACTTC
>TRBJ1-2|14|.|TRBV18|.
CASSPYRRDYGYTF
TGTGCCAGCTCACCCTACCGGCGGGATTATGGCTACACCTTC
>TRBJ1-2|16|TRBD1|TRBV3-1/TRBV3-2|once
CASSQDLGQGNYGYTF
TGTGCCAGCAGCCAAGACCTGGGACAGGGGAACTATGGCTACACCTTC
>TRBJ1-5|13|.|TRBV30|.
CAWKTDSNQPQHF
TGTGCCTGGAAGACAGATAGCAATCAGCCCCAGCATTTT
>TRBJ2-4|17|.|TRBV3-1/TRBV3-2|.
CASSLIQGGDSKNIQYF
TGTGCCAGCAGCCTAATTCAGGGGGGCGACTCCAAAAACATTCAGTACTTC
>TRBJ1-5|17|.|TRBV2|.
CASSEFRTEGGNQPQHF
TGTGCCAGCAGTGAATTTAGGACCGAGGGGGGCAATCAGCCCCAGCATTTT
>TRBJ2-1|17|TRBD2|TRBV6-2/TRBV6-3|.
CASSEMSSGESYNEQFF
TGTGCCAGCAGTGAGATGTCTAGCGGGGAATCCTACAATGAGCAGTTCTTC
>TRBJ2-7|14|.|TRBV18|.
CASSPMEGSYEQYF
TGTGCCAGCTCACCAATGGAGGGATCCTACGAGCAGTACTTC